This T cell receptor beta chain emerged from a study of identical twins (dated by TCRdb to the mid-2010s). Notes on the research overall: The study deep-sequenced TCR alpha and beta repertoires from monozygotic twins, unrelated adults of various ages and cord blood to test whether fetal clonotypes persist. Replicate twin experiments were performed at different times using different library preparation protocols to rule out contamination.

Study-level results and caveats: Fewer insertions were carried by abundant cord blood beta clonotypes, a similar but weaker trend appeared in young adult naive repertoires, and no such trend appeared in memory repertoires. Zero-insertion analyses could be partly confounded by invariant T cells such as MAIT and iNKT, although diverse VJ usage argued against such confounding for most clonotypes. Compared with coincidental sharing between unrelated individuals, an excess of low generation-probability sequences was observed among out-of-frame TCR alpha sequences shared between twins. Because the same donors could not be followed over many years, the conclusions relied on cross-sectional statistical analysis. Out-of-frame TCR alpha sharing in monozygotic twins was systematically underestimated by recombination models, whereas sharing between unrelated individuals was in agreement with the recombination models. In beta out-of-frame sequences, excess twin sharing was weaker, because having fewer shared sequences lowered the signal-to-noise ratio.

Remarks on this clonotype: It has no known antigen specificity. No much larger clone exists at a distance of one base, and base qualities are not known.

All donors were healthy Caucasians. Libraries were made using 5' RACE. The listed sequencing device is Illumina HiSeq 2000. Template switching introduced a universal primer binding site; the final cDNA contained a unique molecular identifier, enabling accurate counting of TCR cDNA molecules. First-strand cDNA for TCR alpha and beta chains was synthesized from specific primers in the conserved constant-segment region. Each cDNA library was double barcoded, with a SMART-Mk sample barcode plus Illumina barcodes, to control for contamination. TruSeq adapter sequences and Illumina sample barcodes were added in two successive PCR steps. TCR alpha and beta cDNA libraries were sequenced on the Illumina HiSeq platform with custom primers. Regarding the original processing steps: MiGEC processed the raw reads to extract unique molecular identifiers, while MiXCR was used to determine the CDR3 positions. For each individual, recombination models were inferred using an EM algorithm with the repgenHMM and IGoR tools. The analysis of shared clonotypes was done with the tcR package in R, with sharing normalized by the product of cloneset sizes. Out-of-frame nonproductive sequences were analyzed to study raw recombination free of thymic and clonal selection effects. TCRdb handled the public reads itself, with Q25 trimming in fastp and clone calling in MiXCR, and kept productive beta chains. Rows with a matching CDR3 protein are joined into one entry that keeps the most common DNA and genes. The authors' filters were not applied to this entry. Across this sample there are some 1,600,000 distinct CDR3 sequences, with about 31% seen only once. Together, the top ten hold around 0.25% of the sample.

At the junction V is shortened by 5 bases and J by 1 base, with 10 bases in between. Spanning cysteine to phenylalanine, the CDR3 consists of 13 amino acids. Here the CDR3 DNA is all that survives: 39 bases in frame from base 1. CDR1 SGHNT and CDR2 YYREEE are derived from the germline V gene (reference sequence). This TCR was sampled from a newborn girl in good health. The sequence is built from TRBV5-4 and TRBJ2-7; the D segment could be TRBD1, given 7 matching bases. The specimen sequenced was cord blood. The bases are TGTGCCAGCAGGGGGGGACAGTCCTACGAGCAGTACTTC. Its coded protein is CASRGGQSYEQYF.